A selection of T cell receptor beta chains follows, all from one sample in a study of human T cells and chemical hapten exposure. TCRdb passed the RACE reads through MiXCR, listing each CDR3 protein once. The sample lists about 110,000 distinct CDR3 sequences, 9.2% occurring once. The specimen was whole blood, collected in connection with sensitization to the hapten diphenylcyclopropenone (DPC). These receptors were taken from a woman aged 40 to 49 with alopecia areata. Some clones in this sample may be carry-over from other donors' samples. The CDR3 runs from the conserved cysteine through the conserved F or W. A D gene is named only where the DNA matches it firmly. Not all rows give a size; the values are once, few, many and, for expanded clones, a class.

j_call clone_size v_call d_call cdr3_nt cdr3_aa
TRBJ2-3 few TRBV2 TRBD2 TGTGCCAGCAGCCGTCCAGCGGGGGGCTTACAGGCGCAGTATTTT CASSRPAGGLQAQYF
TRBJ2-5 few TRBV10-3 NA TGTGCCATCAGTGACGGCAGGGCGGGAGAGACCCAGTACTTC CAISDGRAGETQYF
TRBJ2-4 many TRBV11-2 NA TGTGCCAGCAGGGCCGGGATTCTAGCCAAAAACATTCAGTACTTC CASRAGILAKNIQYF
TRBJ2-3 many TRBV7-2 NA TGTGCCAGCAGCTTTGGCCTGGTTCCAGCAGATACGCAGTATTTT CASSFGLVPADTQYF
TRBJ2-5 many TRBV7-9 TRBD2 TGTGCCAGCAGCTTAGGGGTTGAGGGGACTAGAAGCCAAGAGACCCAGTACTTC CASSLGVEGTRSQETQYF
TRBJ2-2 few TRBV12-3/TRBV12-4 NA TGTGCCAGCAGTTTCGGGCAGTTGAACACCGGGGAGCTGTTTTTT CASSFGQLNTGELFF
TRBJ1-6 NA TRBV4-1 TRBD1 TGCGCCAGCAGCCCCCCTCGACAGGGAACTTCACCCCTCCACTTT CASSPPRQGTSPLHF
TRBJ2-3 few TRBV5-1 TRBD2 TGCGCCAGCAGCTCGCAACTAGCGGGGGGTACTGATACGCAGTATTTT CASSSQLAGGTDTQYF
TRBJ2-5 few TRBV9 TRBD2 TGTGCCAGCACGGGGGGTGCAGGGGAGACCCAGTACTTC CASTGGAGETQYF
TRBJ2-2 few TRBV6-5 NA TGTGCCAGCAGTTACTCGTTAGGGGCCGGGGAGCTGTTTTTT CASSYSLGAGELFF
TRBJ2-7 NA TRBV18 NA TGTGCCAGCTGGAACCAAGCGGGTTTTGGGGCCTACGAGCAGTACTTC CASWNQAGFGAYEQYF
TRBJ1-2 few TRBV4-3 NA TGCGCCAGCAGCCAAGATGGGTATGGGGTAGGTGACTATGGCTACACCTTC CASSQDGYGVGDYGYTF
TRBJ1-5 few TRBV20-1 NA TGCAGTGCTAGCAGGAGAGGGAGCTTAAATCAGCCCCAGCATTTT CSASRRGSLNQPQHF
TRBJ2-7 many TRBV27 NA TGTGCCAGCAGTACCATATTTGAGGCCCACGAGCAGTACTTC CASSTIFEAHEQYF
TRBJ1-1 NA TRBV6-5 TRBD1 TGTGTCAGCACCGTGATGACAGGGTCGAACACTGAAGCTTTCTTT CVSTVMTGSNTEAFF
TRBJ2-7 many TRBV27 TRBD1 TGTGCCAGCAGTTCCACACAGGGGGCTGTCTACGAGCAGTACTTC CASSSTQGAVYEQYF
TRBJ1-1 many TRBV13 NA TGTGCCAGCAGCTTTCGGCGGAGGAACACTGAAGCTTTCTTT CASSFRRRNTEAFF
TRBJ1-6 many TRBV6-2/TRBV6-3 NA TGTGCCAGCAGTTACGTCCCGGGGGATTCACCCCTCCACTTT CASSYVPGDSPLHF
TRBJ2-2 many TRBV19 NA TGTGCCAGTAGTAGGGCCGGGACAGCGGGCACCGGGGAGCTGTTTTTT CASSRAGTAGTGELFF
TRBJ1-2 few TRBV9 NA TGTGCCAGCAGCGTAGCTAAGGACGGCCGAGCTAACTATGGCTACACCTTC CASSVAKDGRANYGYTF
TRBJ1-1 few TRBV6-2/TRBV6-3 TRBD1 TGTGCCAGCAGCGCCGGGACAGGGCTCGGCACTGAAGCTTTCTTT CASSAGTGLGTEAFF
TRBJ1-2 NA TRBV29-1 NA TGCAGCGTTGAAGATCGGCGTGGCTACACCTTC CSVEDRRGYTF
TRBJ1-5 few TRBV28 NA TGTGCCAGCAGTCCCCAACCCAATCAGCCCCAGCATTTT CASSPQPNQPQHF
TRBJ2-1 many TRBV7-9 NA TGTGCCAGCAGCTTACTATCTCGGGACTTGGGTGAGCAGTTCTTC CASSLLSRDLGEQFF
TRBJ1-3 few TRBV29-1 NA TGCAGCGTTTTGAGGGGTGGAAACACCATATATTTT CSVLRGGNTIYF
TRBJ2-6 few TRBV7-6 NA TGTGCCAGCAGCTTTCACGGGACGGATCTTTCTGGGGCCAACGTCCTGACTTTC CASSFHGTDLSGANVLTF
TRBJ1-4 many TRBV6-5 NA TGTGCCAGCAGGACGGGTGGGAAAGAACTGTTTTTT CASRTGGKELFF
TRBJ1-1 few TRBV6-1 NA TGTGCCAGCAGTGTCTTGTACAGGGAGCTGGGGGACACTGAAGCTTTCTTT CASSVLYRELGDTEAFF
TRBJ2-6 few TRBV20-1 TRBD2 TGCAGTGCTAGAGACCAGCGGGGTTACTCTGGGGCCAACGTCCTGACTTTC CSARDQRGYSGANVLTF
TRBJ2-5 few TRBV3-1 NA TGTGCCAGCAGCCACATGCAGGACCCAAGTGGAGAGACCCAGTACTTC CASSHMQDPSGETQYF
TRBJ1-2 many TRBV29-1 NA TGCAGCGTTGAAGCCCTACCCGGGGTCTATGGCTACACCTTC CSVEALPGVYGYTF
TRBJ2-5 many TRBV11-2 TRBD2 TGTGCCAGCAGCCCTGGACTAGTAGAGACCCAGTACTTC CASSPGLVETQYF
TRBJ1-5 many TRBV28 TRBD1 TGTGCCAGCAGTCCCCGACAGGGGGCTTTTAGCAATCAGCCCCAGCATTTT CASSPRQGAFSNQPQHF
TRBJ2-1 NA TRBV5-6 NA TGTGCCAGCAGCTTGGGAGGGCCCAATGAGCAGTTCTTC CASSLGGPNEQFF
TRBJ1-1 many TRBV6-6 TRBD1 TGTGCCAGCAGTTCAACGGGGACAGCGAACACTGAAGCTTTCTTT CASSSTGTANTEAFF
TRBJ1-5 NA TRBV6-6 TRBD1 TGTGCCAGCAGTTCCACCGGGACAGGGGGCTATCAGCCCCAGCATTTT CASSSTGTGGYQPQHF
TRBJ2-1 NA TRBV11-2 TRBD2 TGTGCCAGCAGCCTAAGCGGGGGCCAAAGGAATGAGCAGTTCTTC CASSLSGGQRNEQFF
TRBJ1-4 many TRBV20-1 NA TGCAGTGCTAGCCTTCAGAATAATGAAAAACTGTTTTTT CSASLQNNEKLFF
TRBJ1-6 NA TRBV29-1 TRBD1 TGCAGCGTTACCTTCGACAGGGGTTCACCCCTCCACTTT CSVTFDRGSPLHF
TRBJ1-2 few TRBV3-1 TRBD1 TGTGCCAGCAGCCTGGGACAGGCCGTTCCGAAGGGCTACACCTTC CASSLGQAVPKGYTF
TRBJ2-1 NA TRBV7-9 TRBD2 TGTGCCAGCAAGCCGGGACTAGCGGTGAATGAGCAGTTCTTC CASKPGLAVNEQFF
TRBJ2-7 many TRBV20-1 TRBD1 TGCAGTGCTAGAGATCTTACGACAGGGAGCTACGAGCAGTACTTC CSARDLTTGSYEQYF
TRBJ2-1 many TRBV7-9 TRBD1 TGTGCCAGCAGCTTTTCTCCGGGACAGGGGGCGAATGAGCAGTTCTTC CASSFSPGQGANEQFF
TRBJ2-3 few TRBV5-1 TRBD2 TGCGCCAGCAGCTCACCCGGGACTAGCGCCAGTACTAGCACAGATACGCAGTATTTT CASSSPGTSASTSTDTQYF
TRBJ1-6 few TRBV6-5 NA TGTGCCAGCAGTTACTCTTTGGGGGGCGGCTATAATTCACCCCTCCACTTT CASSYSLGGGYNSPLHF
TRBJ2-3 many TRBV28 NA TGTGCCAGCAGTTTCCCCGGTGTGGATACGCAGTATTTT CASSFPGVDTQYF
TRBJ2-3 many TRBV7-8 NA TGTGCCAGCAGCCCCCAGGGGGCGGGGGTGGATACGCAGTATTTT CASSPQGAGVDTQYF
TRBJ2-1 many TRBV7-9 NA TGTGCCAGCAGCTTAGGGGGCCAATTTAACAATGAGCAGTTCTTC CASSLGGQFNNEQFF